This record concerns one T cell receptor (beta chain) sequence. CDR3 size: 14 residues. The ends were cut back, 0 bases at V and 1 base at J, with 6 bases in the middle. CDR1 and CDR2 from the germline V gene are ENHRY and SYGVKD. The sorted conventional CD4 T cells were gated as CD4+CD127+. In the source study's methods: Conventional T cell pools: 1x10^5 or so distinct patient, 130,000 to 150,000 donor TCRbeta sequences. Clones were sequenced by immunoSEQ multiplex PCR, and TCRdb holds only the in-frame ones, with some missing. That table furnishes V, J and clone size, whereas the DNA furnished D and trimming. The table shows 1,500 to 2,000 clones, with roughly 88% occurring only once. The record originates from a study of B cell selection in AIRE deficiency.

The sample comprised CD4+CD127+ conventional T cells sorted from PBMCs. The receptor was derived from a human donor in good health. The chain links TRBV10-3 to TRBJ1-1; TRBD1 might be the D (5 bases). The CDR3 spells CAISESGPNTEAFF. The DNA of the CDR3 is TGTGCCATCAGTGAGTCGGGACCGAACACTGAAGCTTTCTTT.